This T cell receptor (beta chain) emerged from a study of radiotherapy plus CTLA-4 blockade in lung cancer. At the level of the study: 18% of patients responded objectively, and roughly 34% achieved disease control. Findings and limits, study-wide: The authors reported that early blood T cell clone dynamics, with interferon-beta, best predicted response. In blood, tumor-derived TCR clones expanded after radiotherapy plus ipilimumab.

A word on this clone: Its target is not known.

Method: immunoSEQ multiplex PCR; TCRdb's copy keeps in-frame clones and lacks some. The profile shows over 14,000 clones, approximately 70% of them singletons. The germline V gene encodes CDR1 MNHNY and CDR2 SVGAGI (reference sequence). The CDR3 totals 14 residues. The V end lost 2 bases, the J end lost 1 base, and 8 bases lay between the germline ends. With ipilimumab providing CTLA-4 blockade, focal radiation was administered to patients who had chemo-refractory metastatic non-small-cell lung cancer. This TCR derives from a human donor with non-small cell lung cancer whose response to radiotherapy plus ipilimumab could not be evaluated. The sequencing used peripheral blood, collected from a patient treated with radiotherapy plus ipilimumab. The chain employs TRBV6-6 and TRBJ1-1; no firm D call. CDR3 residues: CASSYAEGNTEAFF. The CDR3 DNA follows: TGTGCCAGCAGTTACGCCGAGGGGAACACTGAAGCTTTCTTT.